The present TCR beta chain was sequenced within a study of vaccination and CD4 T cells after COVID-19. The overall study: Controls used CEFX viral epitopes (positive), HIV-1 Nef peptides (negative), or no peptide.

CDR3 length: 16 residues. The V gene end was trimmed by 1 base and the J gene end by 7 bases; junction bases not matched to a gene: 7. Looked up from germline, CDR1 is MNHEY and CDR2 is SMNVEV (reference sequence). Remarks on this clonotype: The antigen remains unidentified.

Overall study findings and caveats: Detection of a median around 86% of reactive clones in convalescent patients was confined to the period after vaccination. Data came from relatively few convalescent patients and lacked early post-infection timepoints.

Treatment defined: roughly 11-day PBMC culture with coronavirus spike peptide pools or control peptides (ViraFEST assay). Cultured CD4+ T cell DNA was sequenced using the Oncomine TCR Beta short-read assay. TCRdb itself ran the PCR reads through MiXCR, one entry per CDR3 protein. The sample lists over 8,500 distinct CDR3 sequences, 43% occurring once. The source of this sequence is a human donor who had recovered from COVID-19. This chain joins TRBV27 and TRBJ2-2, with 9 bases aligning to TRBD2. Sequencing was done on a sample of CD4+ T cells from blood, cultured in vitro. The CDR3 DNA sequence: TGTGCCAGCAGTTTATTAGCGGGGGTTTGGGGCGGGGAGCTGTTTTTT. Translation gives CASSLLAGVWGGELFF.